Detailed here is one T cell receptor beta chain. This specimen comes from a study of T cell changes during pregnancy in multiple sclerosis. Sequenced by immunoSEQ multiplex PCR; TCRdb stores in-frame clones only, minus some. The table has some 100,000 clones, about 92% seen once. The length of the CDR3 is 15 residues. CDR1 and CDR2 (germline): MNHEY, SMNVEV (reference sequence). With V trimmed by 6 bases and J by 5 bases, 3 bases remained unmatched. The sample here was peripheral blood, taken in the second trimester of pregnancy. J is TRBJ2-2 and V is TRBV27, with TRBD2 identical over 13 bases. The source is a female donor with multiple sclerosis, enrolled in a pregnancy study. Written as DNA, the CDR3 is TGTGCCAGCAGGAGGACTAGCGGGAGTACCGGGGAGCTGTTTTTT. It encodes CASRRTSGSTGELFF.